This T cell receptor (beta chain) emerged from a study of T cells in Graves' hyperthyroidism and ophthalmopathy. A word on this clonotype: Its antigen is currently unknown.

Study observations and caveats: Most clonotypes expanded in thyroid above 0.001 were likewise present in blood.

CDR3 length: 15 residues. Looked up from germline, CDR1 is SGHVS and CDR2 is FNYEAQ. With V trimmed by 0 bases and J by 6 bases, 4 bases remained unmatched. Each patient was aged 18 to 65 and had newly diagnosed hyperthyroidism of under 2 months' duration. The TCR beta CDR3 regions underwent amplification using RNA transcripts as the source. HTBI primers were the set used in a first-round RT-PCR of the TCR CDR3. Using its own MiXCR run on the multiplex PCR reads, TCRdb lists one record per CDR3 protein. The profile shows more than 300,000 distinct CDR3 sequences, approximately 15% of them singletons. This chain connects TRBV7-6 to TRBJ2-1, with 8 bases fitting TRBD2. Material for sequencing was blood. This clonotype originated in a woman younger than 45 with Graves' hyperthyroidism. The CDR3 region is CASSLAGTSINEQFF. CDR3 nucleotides: TGTGCCAGCAGCTTAGCGGGGACTAGTATCAATGAGCAGTTCTTC.